The clone carrying this T cell receptor beta chain was recorded many times. What it binds is unknown. The data originate from a study of CD8+CD57+ T cells in acquired aplastic anemia. On the study more broadly: Sorted CD4+ and CD8+ cells yielded 3 to 3.5 ug of DNA on average. Healthy donor CD4+ samples were sequenced to a depth that averaged about 11 million reads.

The CDR3 runs to 16 residues. The V and J ends lost 5 bases and 8 bases, in that order; junction bases with no gene match: 15. CDR1 is SGHTA and CDR2 is FQGNSA in the germline V gene. For CDR3 and TCR beta VDJ profiling, genomic DNA was the template used. TCRdb reprocessed the reads via MiXCR and lists one record per CDR3 protein. The sample has 100,000 to 120,000 distinct CDR3 sequences, 40% to 65% seen once; the top ten hold under 35%. Study-wide results and limits: For CD8+ Simpson's diversity, patients and controls showed no significant difference. In common between the patients and the controls were around 29 CD8+ CDR3 sequences.

The sequence was collected from a human donor in good health, serving as a control. This sequence joins TRBV7-2 and TRBJ1-2, with 9 bases that match TRBD1. Sequencing was done on a sample of sorted CD4+, CD8+, or CD8+CD57+ T cells (not recorded which) from PBMCs. The CDR3 region is CASSAPRGTGLQGYTF. The CDR3 DNA is TGTGCCAGCAGCGCCCCTAGAGGGACAGGGCTTCAGGGCTACACCTTC. The variable domain in full, completed from reference TRBV7-2 and TRBJ1-2, reads GAGVSQSPSNKVTEKGKDVELRCDPISGHTALYWYRQSLGQGLEFLIYFQGNSAPDKSGLPSDRFSAERTGGSVSTLTIQRTQQEDSAVYLCASSAPRGTGLQGYTFGSGTRLTVV.